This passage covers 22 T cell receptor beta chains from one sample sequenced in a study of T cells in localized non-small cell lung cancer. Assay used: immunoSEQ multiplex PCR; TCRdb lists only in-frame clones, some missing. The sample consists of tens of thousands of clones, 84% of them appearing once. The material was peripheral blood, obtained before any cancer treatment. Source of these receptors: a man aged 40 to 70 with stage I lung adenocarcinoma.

The CDR3 sequence: CASSFFGTGENTQYF. DNA of the CDR3: TGTGCCAGCAGTTTCTTCGGGACAGGGGAAAATACGCAGTATTTT. The chain links TRBV27 to TRBJ2-3; 10 bases are shared with TRBD1. Germline CDR1 reads MNHEY; CDR2 reads SMNVEV (reference sequence). The V and J ends lost 3 bases and 7 bases, in that order; junction bases with no gene match: 7. This CDR3 has 15 residues.

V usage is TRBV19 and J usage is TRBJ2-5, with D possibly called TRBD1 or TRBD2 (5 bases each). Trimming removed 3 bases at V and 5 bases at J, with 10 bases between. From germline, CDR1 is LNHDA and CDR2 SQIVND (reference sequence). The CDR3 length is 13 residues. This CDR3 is CASSIKRGETQYF. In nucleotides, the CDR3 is TGTGCCAGTAGTATTAAGAGGGGTGAGACCCAGTACTTC.

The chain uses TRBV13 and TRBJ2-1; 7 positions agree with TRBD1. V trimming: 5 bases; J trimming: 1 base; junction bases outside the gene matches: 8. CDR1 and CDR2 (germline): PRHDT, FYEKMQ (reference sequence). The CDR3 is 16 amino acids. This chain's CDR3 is CASSGTGVVSYNEQFF. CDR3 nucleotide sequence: TGTGCCAGCAGCGGCACAGGGGTGGTGTCCTACAATGAGCAGTTCTTC. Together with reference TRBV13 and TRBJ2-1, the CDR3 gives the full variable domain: AAGVIQSPRHLIKEKRETATLKCYPIPRHDTVYWYQQGPGQDPQFLISFYEKMQSDKGSIPDRFSAQQFSDYHSELNMSSLELGDSALYFCASSGTGVVSYNEQFFGPGTRLTVL.

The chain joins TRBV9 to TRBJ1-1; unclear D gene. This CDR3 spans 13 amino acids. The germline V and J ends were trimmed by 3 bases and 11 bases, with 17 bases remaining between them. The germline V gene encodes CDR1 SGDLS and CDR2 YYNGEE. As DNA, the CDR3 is TGTGCCAGCAGCGCCTCTCCGCACCTAGAGGCTTTCTTT. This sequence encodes CASSASPHLEAFF.

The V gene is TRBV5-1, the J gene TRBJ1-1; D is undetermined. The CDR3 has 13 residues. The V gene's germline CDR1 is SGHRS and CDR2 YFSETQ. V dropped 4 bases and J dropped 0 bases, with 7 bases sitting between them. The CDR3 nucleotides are TGCGCCAGCAGCGGCCTCCTGAACACTGAAGCTTTCTTT. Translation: CASSGLLNTEAFF.

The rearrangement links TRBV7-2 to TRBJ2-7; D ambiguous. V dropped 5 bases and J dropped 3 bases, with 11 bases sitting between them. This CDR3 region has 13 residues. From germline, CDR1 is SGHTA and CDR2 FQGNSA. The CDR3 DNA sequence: TGTGCCAGCAGCCCTACCAATCGCTACGAGCAGTACTTC. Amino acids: CASSPTNRYEQYF.

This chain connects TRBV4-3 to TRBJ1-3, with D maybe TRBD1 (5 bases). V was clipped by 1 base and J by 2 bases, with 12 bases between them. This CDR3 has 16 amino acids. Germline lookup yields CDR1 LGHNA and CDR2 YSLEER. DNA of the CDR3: TGCGCCAGCAGCCAAGGGCAGGGCAGCACTGGAAACACCATATATTTT. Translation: CASSQGQGSTGNTIYF.

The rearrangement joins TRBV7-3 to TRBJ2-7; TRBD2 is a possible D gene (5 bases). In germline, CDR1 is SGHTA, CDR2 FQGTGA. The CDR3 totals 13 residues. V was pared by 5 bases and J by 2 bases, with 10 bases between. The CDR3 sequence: CASSPRGTYEQYF. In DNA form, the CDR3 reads TGTGCCAGCAGCCCCCGGGGTACCTACGAGCAGTACTTC.

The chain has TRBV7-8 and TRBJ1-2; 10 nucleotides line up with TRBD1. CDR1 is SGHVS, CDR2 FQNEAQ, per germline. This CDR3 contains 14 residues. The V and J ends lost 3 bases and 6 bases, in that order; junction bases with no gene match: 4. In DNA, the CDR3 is TGTGCCAGCAGCTTCCGTGGGACAGGGGATGGCTACACCTTC. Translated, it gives CASSFRGTGDGYTF.

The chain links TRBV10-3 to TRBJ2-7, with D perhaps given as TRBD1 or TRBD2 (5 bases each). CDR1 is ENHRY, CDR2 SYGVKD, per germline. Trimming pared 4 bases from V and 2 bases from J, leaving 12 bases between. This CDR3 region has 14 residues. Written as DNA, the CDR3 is TGTGCCATCAGTGGGGGGAGTTCAACCTACGAGCAGTACTTC. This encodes CAISGGSSTYEQYF.

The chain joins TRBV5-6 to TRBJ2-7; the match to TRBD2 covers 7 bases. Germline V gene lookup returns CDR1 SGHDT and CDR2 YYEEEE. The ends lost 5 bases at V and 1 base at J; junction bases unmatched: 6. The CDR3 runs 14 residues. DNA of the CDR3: TGTGCCAGCAGGATATATAGCGGGTCCTACGAGCAGTACTTC. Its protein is CASRIYSGSYEQYF.

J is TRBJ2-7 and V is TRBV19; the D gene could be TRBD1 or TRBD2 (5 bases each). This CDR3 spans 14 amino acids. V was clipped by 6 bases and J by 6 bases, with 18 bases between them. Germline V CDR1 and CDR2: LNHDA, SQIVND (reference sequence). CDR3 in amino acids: CASRTGRTQGEQYF. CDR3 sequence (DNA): TGTGCCAGTAGGACGGGACGGACTCAGGGCGAGCAGTACTTC.

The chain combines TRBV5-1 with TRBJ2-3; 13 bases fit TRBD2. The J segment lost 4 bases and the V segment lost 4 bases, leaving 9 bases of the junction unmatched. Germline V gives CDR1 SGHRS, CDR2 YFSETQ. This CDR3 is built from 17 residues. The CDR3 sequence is CASSGLAGEYGADTQYF. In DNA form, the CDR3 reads TGCGCCAGCAGCGGACTAGCGGGAGAGTATGGTGCAGATACGCAGTATTTT.

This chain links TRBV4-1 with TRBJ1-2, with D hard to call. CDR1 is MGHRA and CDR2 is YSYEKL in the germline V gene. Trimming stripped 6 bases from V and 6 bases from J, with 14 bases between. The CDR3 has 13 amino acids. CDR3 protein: CASRMEGDNGYTF. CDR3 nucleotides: TGCGCCAGCAGGATGGAGGGCGATAATGGCTACACCTTC.

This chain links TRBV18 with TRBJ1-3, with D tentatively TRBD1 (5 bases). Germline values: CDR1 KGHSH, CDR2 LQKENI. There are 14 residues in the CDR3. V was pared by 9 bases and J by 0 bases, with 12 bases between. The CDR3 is CASGDGDSGNTIYF. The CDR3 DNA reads TGTGCCAGTGGGGACGGAGACTCTGGAAACACCATATATTTT.

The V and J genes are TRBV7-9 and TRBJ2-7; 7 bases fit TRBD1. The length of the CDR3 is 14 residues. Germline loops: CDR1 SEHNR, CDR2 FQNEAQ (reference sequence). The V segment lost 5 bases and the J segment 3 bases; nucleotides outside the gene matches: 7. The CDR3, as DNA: TGTGCCAGCAGCCTTGTCGGGACAGACTACGAGCAGTACTTC. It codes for CASSLVGTDYEQYF.

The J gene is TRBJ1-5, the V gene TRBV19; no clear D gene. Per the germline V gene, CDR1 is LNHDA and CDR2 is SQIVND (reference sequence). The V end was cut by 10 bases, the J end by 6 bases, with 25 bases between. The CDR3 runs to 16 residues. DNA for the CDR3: TGTGCCATTCCCACCGGGCAGCTTTTTTTATGTCAGCCCCAGCATTTT. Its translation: CAIPTGQLFLCQPQHF.

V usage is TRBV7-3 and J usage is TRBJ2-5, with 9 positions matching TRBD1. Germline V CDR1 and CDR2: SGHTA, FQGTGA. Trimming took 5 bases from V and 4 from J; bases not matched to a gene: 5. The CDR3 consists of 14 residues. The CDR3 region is CASSEQGAAETQYF. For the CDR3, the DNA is TGTGCCAGCAGCGAACAGGGGGCTGCAGAGACCCAGTACTTC.

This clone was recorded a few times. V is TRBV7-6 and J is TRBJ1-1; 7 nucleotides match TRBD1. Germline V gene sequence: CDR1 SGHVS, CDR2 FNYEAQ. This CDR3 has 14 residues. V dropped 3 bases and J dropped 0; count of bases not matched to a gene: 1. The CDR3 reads CASSLTGMNTEAFF. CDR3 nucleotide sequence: TGTGCCAGCAGCTTGACAGGGATGAACACTGAAGCTTTCTTT.

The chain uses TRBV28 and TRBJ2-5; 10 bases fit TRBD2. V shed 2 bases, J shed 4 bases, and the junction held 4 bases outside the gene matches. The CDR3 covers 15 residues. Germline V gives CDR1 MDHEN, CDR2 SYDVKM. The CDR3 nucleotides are TGTGCCAGCAGTTTACCCCTAGCGGGAGCAGAGACCCAGTACTTC. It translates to CASSLPLAGAETQYF.

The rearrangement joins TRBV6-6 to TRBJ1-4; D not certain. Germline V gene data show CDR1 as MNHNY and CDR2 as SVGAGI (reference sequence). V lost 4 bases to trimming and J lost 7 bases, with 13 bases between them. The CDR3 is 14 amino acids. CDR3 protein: CASSLPPGGEKLFF. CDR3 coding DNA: TGTGCCAGCAGTTTACCCCCAGGTGGTGAAAAACTGTTTTTT.

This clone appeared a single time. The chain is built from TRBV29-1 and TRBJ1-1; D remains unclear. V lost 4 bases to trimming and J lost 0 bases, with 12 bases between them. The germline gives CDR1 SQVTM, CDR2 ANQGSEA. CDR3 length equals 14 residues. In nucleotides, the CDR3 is TGCAGCGTTGGTGTCGGCAGGATGAACACTGAAGCTTTCTTT. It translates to CSVGVGRMNTEAFF.